What follows is one T cell receptor (beta chain) and its context. Its antigen is undetermined. Reverse transcription of all isolated RNA meant that expressed TCRB transcripts were sequenced. Naive, central memory and regulatory T cell samples averaged approximately 3.8 million reads. The assay was immunoSEQ multiplex PCR, and TCRdb's table has in-frame clones only and misses some. This sample has 55,000 to 85,000 clones, with about 48% found just once. The data originate from a study of beta chain features in type 1 diabetes. Via CD45RO/CCR7/CD25/CD127/CD95/CD27, cells of the CD4+ naive, central memory, regulatory and stem cell-like memory subsets were sorted. The study, taken as a whole, reports: Shortening that was moderate but significant affected the TCRB CDR3s of Type 1 diabetes patients in all four CD4+ subsets.

Germline CDR1 and CDR2: SSHAT and FNYEAQ (reference sequence). The CDR3 length is 13 residues. V lost 3 bases and J lost 8, with 11 bases in between. The chain combines TRBV7-7 with TRBJ1-3; no clear D gene. The source of this sequence is a man aged 30 to 39 with type 1 diabetes. Sequencing input: central memory CD4+ T cells from blood. In DNA form, the CDR3 reads TGTGCCAGCAGCTTTGGGTTCGGGGACACCATATATTTT. Translation gives CASSFGFGDTIYF.